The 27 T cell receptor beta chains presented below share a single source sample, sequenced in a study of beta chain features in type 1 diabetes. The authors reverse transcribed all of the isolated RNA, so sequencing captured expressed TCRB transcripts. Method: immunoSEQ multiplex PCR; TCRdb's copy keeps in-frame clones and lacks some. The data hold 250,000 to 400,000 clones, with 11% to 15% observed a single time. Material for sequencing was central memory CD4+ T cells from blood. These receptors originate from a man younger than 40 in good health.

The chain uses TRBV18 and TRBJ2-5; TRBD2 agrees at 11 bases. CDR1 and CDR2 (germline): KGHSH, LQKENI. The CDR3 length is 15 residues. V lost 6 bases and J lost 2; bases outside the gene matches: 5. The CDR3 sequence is CASSVAGGPQETQYF. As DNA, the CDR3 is TGTGCCAGCTCGGTAGCGGGAGGGCCTCAAGAGACCCAGTACTTC.

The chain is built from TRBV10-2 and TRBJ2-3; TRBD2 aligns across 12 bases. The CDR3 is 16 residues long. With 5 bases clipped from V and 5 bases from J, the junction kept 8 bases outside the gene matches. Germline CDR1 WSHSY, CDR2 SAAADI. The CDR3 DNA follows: TGCGCCAGCAGTTTCTCGACTAGCGGGGGAGGAGATACGCAGTATTTT. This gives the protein CASSFSTSGGGDTQYF.

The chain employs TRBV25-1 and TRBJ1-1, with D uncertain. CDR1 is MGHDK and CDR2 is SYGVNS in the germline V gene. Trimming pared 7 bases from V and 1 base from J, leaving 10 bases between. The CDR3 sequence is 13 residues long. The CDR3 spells CASTPWGNTEAFF. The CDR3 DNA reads TGTGCCAGCACTCCTTGGGGGAACACTGAAGCTTTCTTT. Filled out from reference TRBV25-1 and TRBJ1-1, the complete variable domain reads EADIYQTPRYLVIGTGKKITLECSQTMGHDKMYWYQQDPGMELHLIHYSYGVNSTEKGDLSSESTVSRIRTEHFPLTLESARPSHTSQYLCASTPWGNTEAFFGQGTRLTVV.

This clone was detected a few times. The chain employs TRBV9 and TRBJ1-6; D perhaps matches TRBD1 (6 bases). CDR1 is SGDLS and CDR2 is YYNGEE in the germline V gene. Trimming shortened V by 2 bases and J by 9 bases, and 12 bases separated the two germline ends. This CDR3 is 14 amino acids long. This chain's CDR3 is CASSVGDTASPLHF. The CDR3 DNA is TGTGCCAGCAGCGTGGGGGACACGGCTTCACCCCTCCACTTT.

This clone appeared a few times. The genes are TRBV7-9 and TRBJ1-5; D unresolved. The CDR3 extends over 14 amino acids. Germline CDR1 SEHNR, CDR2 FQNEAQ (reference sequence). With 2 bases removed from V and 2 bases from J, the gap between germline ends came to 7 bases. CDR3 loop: CASSLSAGNQPQHF. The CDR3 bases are TGTGCCAGCAGCTTATCGGCAGGCAATCAGCCCCAGCATTTT.

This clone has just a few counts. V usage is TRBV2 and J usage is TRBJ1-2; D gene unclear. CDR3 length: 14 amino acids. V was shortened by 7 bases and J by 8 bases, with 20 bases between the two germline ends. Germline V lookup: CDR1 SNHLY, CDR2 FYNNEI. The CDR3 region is CASTLGLAGKGYTF. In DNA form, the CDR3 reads TGTGCCAGCACCCTAGGGCTAGCGGGGAAAGGCTACACCTTC. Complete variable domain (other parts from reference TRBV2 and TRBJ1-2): EPEVTQTPSHQVTQMGQEVILRCVPISNHLYFYWYRQILGQKVEFLVSFYNNEISEKSEIFDDQFSVERPDGSNFTLKIRSTKLEDSAMYFCASTLGLAGKGYTFGSGTRLTVV.

This CDR3 is CASSELAYRYGYTF. The CDR3 bases are TGTGCCAGCAGTGAACTCGCCTACAGGTATGGCTACACCTTC. The chain uses TRBV25-1 and TRBJ1-2, with D possibly TRBD1 on 5 matching bases. The germline CDR1 and CDR2 sequences are MGHDK and SYGVNS. This CDR3 is 14 amino acids long. V shed 2 bases and J shed 5 bases, with 12 bases lying between them.

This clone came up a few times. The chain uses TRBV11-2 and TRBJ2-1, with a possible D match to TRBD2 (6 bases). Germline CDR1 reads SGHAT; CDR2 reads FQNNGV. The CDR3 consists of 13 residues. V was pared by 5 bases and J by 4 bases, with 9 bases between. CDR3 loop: CASSRRGYNEQFF. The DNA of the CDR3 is TGTGCCAGCAGCCGACGGGGGTACAATGAGCAGTTCTTC.

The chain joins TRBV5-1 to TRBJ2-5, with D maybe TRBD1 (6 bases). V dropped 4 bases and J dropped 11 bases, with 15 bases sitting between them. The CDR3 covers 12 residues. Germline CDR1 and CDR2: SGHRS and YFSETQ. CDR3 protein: CASSSGRTEQYF. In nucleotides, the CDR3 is TGCGCCAGCAGCAGTGGTCGGACAGAGCAGTACTTC.

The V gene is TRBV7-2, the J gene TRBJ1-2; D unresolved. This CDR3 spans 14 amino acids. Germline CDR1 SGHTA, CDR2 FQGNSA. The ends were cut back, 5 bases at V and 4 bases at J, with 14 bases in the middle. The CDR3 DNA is TGTGCCAGCAGCCCCAGTTTGGTTGGCTATGGCTACACCTTC. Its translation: CASSPSLVGYGYTF.

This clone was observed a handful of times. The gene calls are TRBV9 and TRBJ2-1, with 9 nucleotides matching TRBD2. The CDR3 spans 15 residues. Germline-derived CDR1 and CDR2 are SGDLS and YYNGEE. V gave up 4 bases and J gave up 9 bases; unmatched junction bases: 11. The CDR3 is CASSLRTSAFSEQFF. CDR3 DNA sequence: TGTGCCAGCAGCTTACGGACTAGCGCCTTCTCTGAGCAGTTCTTC.

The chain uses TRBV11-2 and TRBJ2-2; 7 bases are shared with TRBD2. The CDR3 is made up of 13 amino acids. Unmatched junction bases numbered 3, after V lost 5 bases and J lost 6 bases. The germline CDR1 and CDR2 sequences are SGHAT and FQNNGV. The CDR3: CASSRRGAGELFF. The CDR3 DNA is TGTGCCAGCAGCCGACGGGGGGCCGGGGAGCTGTTTTTT.

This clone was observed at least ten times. DNA for the CDR3: TGTGCCAGCAGTTGGACAGGGGGCGATGAAAAACTGTTTTTT. This codes for CASSWTGGDEKLFF. V usage is TRBV28 and J usage is TRBJ1-4; 11 bases line up with TRBD1. The length of the CDR3 is 14 residues. Germline CDR1 and CDR2: MDHEN and SYDVKM. The V segment lost 4 bases and the J segment 6 bases; nucleotides outside the gene matches: 1.

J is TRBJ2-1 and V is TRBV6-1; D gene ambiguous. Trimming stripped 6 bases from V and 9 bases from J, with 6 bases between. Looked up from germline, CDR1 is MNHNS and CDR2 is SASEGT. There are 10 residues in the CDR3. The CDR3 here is CASRLSEQFF. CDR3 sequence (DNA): TGTGCCAGCAGGCTGAGTGAGCAGTTCTTC.

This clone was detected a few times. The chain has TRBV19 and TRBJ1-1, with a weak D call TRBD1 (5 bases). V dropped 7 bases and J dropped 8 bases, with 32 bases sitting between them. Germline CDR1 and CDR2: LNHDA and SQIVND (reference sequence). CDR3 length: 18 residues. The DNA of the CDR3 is TGTGCCAGTATAAACAACTTTCGCGGGCGGGGCGTTGGAGGGGAAGCTTTCTTT. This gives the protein CASINNFRGRGVGGEAFF.

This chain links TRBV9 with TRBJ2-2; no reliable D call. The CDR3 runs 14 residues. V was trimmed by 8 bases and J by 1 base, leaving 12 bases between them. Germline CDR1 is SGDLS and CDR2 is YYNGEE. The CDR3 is CASRPAVNTGELFF. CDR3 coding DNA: TGTGCCAGTAGGCCCGCGGTGAACACCGGGGAGCTGTTTTTT.

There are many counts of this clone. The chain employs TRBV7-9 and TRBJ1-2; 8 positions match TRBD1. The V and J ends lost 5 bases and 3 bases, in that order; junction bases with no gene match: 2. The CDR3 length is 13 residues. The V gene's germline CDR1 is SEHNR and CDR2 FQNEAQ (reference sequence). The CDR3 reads CASSPDRDYGYTF. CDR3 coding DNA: TGTGCCAGCAGCCCGGACAGGGACTATGGCTACACCTTC.

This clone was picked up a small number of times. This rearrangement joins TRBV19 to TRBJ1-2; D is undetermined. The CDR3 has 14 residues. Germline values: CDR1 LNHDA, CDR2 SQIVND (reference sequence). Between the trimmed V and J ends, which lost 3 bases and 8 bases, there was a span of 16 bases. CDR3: CASSIVGLLEGYTF. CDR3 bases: TGTGCCAGTAGTATTGTTGGGCTTCTGGAAGGCTACACCTTC.

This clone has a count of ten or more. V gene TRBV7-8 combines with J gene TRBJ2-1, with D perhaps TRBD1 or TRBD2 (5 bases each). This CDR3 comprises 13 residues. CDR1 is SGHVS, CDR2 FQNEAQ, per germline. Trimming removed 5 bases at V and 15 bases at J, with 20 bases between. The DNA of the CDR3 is TGTGCCAGCAGCCCCGACCGGGGCGGGCGGCGGTTCTTC. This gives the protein CASSPDRGGRRFF.

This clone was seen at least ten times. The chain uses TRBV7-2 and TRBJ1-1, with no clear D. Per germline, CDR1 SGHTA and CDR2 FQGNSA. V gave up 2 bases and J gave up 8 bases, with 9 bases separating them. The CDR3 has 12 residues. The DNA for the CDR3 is TGTGCCAGCAGCTTACCCTTATTGGAAGCTTTCTTT. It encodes CASSLPLLEAFF.

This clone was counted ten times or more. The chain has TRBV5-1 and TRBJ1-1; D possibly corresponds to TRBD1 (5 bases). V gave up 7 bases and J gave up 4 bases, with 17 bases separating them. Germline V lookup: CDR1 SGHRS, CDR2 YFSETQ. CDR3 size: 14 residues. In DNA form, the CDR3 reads TGCGCCAGCCAGTCCCGGGGCACTGGCACTGAAGCTTTCTTT. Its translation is CASQSRGTGTEAFF.

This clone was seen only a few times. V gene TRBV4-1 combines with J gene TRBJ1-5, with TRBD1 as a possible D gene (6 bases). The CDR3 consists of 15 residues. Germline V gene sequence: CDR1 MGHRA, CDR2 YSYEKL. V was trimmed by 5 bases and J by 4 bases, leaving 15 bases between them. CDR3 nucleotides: TGCGCCAGCAGCTCCCGGGACACCCTTAATCAGCCCCAGCATTTT. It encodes CASSSRDTLNQPQHF.

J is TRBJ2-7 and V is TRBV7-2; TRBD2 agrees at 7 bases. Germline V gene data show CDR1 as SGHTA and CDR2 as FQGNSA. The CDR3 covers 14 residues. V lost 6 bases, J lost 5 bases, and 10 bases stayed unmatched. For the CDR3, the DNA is TGTGCCAGCAGACCTGGGACTACATTCCACGAGCAGTACTTC. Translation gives CASRPGTTFHEQYF.

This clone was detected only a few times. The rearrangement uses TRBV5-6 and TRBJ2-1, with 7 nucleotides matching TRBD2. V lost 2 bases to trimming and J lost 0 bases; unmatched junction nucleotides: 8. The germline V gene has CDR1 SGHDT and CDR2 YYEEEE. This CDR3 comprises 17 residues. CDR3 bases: TGTGCCAGCAGCTTCCATCCAGCGGGGAGCTCCTACAATGAGCAGTTCTTC. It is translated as CASSFHPAGSSYNEQFF. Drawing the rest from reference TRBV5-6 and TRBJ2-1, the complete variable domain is DAGVTQSPTHLIKTRGQQVTLRCSPKSGHDTVSWYQQALGQGPQFIFQYYEEEERQRGNFPDRFSGHQFPNYSSELNVNALLLGDSALYLCASSFHPAGSSYNEQFFGPGTRLTVL.

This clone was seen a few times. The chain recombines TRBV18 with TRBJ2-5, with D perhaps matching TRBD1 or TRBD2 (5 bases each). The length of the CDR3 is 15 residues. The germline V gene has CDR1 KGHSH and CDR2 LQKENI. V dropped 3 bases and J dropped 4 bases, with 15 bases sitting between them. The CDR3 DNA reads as TGTGCCAGCTCACCGAGGGACGGCTCTAGAGAGACCCAGTACTTC. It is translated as CASSPRDGSRETQYF.

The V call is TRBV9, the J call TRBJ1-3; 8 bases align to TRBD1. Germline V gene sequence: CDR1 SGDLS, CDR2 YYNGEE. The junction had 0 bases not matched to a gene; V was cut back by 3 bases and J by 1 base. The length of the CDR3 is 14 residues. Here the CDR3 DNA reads TGTGCCAGCAGCGGACAGGGGTCTGGAAACACCATATATTTT. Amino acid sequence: CASSGQGSGNTIYF.

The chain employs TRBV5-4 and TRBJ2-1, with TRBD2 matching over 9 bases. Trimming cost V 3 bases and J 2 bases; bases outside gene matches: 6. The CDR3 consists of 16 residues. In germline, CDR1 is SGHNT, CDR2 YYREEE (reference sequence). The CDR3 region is CASSSFSGSTYNEQFF. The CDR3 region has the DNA TGTGCCAGCAGCTCATTTAGCGGGAGCACCTACAATGAGCAGTTCTTC.